This passage covers 7 T cell receptor beta chains from one sample sequenced in a study of blood T cell repertoires in COVID-19. The method was immunoSEQ multiplex PCR; TCRdb's version includes in-frame clones alone and lacks a portion of them. Of about 130,000 clones in the sample, approximately 88% were seen once. Sequenced: peripheral blood. The receptors originated from a woman aged 25 to 39 who had recovered from COVID-19.

CDR3 residues: CASSFRLARSNEQFF. CDR3 in DNA: TGTGCCAGCAGTTTCAGGCTAGCCAGGTCTAATGAGCAGTTCTTC. The gene calls are TRBV6-5 and TRBJ2-1, with D maybe TRBD2 (5 bases). The CDR3 contains 15 residues. CDR1 is MNHEY, CDR2 SVGAGI, per germline. Trimming shortened V by 4 bases and J by 7 bases, and 17 bases separated the two germline ends.

The chain joins TRBV6-5 to TRBJ1-1, with D possibly matching TRBD1 (6 bases). Germline CDR1 reads MNHEY; CDR2 reads SVGAGI. Between the trimmed V and J ends, which lost 7 bases and 5 bases, there was a span of 14 bases. The CDR3 loop spans 13 amino acids. The CDR3 coding sequence is TGTGCCAGCAAACCTACAGGGAGAACTGAAGCTTTCTTT. It translates to CASKPTGRTEAFF.

This rearrangement joins TRBV6-1 to TRBJ2-7, with D perhaps TRBD1 (5 bases). This CDR3 comprises 15 residues. Deletions cut 2 bases from V and 2 bases from J, with 13 bases between. CDR1 and CDR2 from the germline V gene are MNHNS and SASEGT. DNA of the CDR3: TGTGCCAGCAGTGAACAGGGTACTGCCGCCTACGAGCAGTACTTC. This encodes CASSEQGTAAYEQYF.

The chain has TRBV6-5 and TRBJ1-4; 9 bases align to TRBD1. Germline V gene sequence: CDR1 MNHEY, CDR2 SVGAGI. The CDR3 spans 14 residues. The trim removed 5 bases at V and 8 bases at J, leaving 6 bases unmatched. CDR3 nucleotide sequence: TGTGCCAGCAGTCCTGGACAGGGGTACGAAAAACTGTTTTTT. Its protein product is CASSPGQGYEKLFF.

This chain connects TRBV19 to TRBJ2-3; TRBD2 might be the D (5 bases). V was clipped by 3 bases and J by 0 bases, with 10 bases between them. This CDR3 contains 15 residues. Germline CDR1 LNHDA, CDR2 SQIVND (reference sequence). The CDR3 reads CASSIALVSTDTQYF. CDR3 sequence (DNA): TGTGCCAGTAGTATTGCACTAGTCAGCACAGATACGCAGTATTTT.

This rearrangement joins TRBV19 to TRBJ2-1; 7 bases map to TRBD1. This CDR3 spans 15 amino acids. Germline assignment: CDR1 LNHDA and CDR2 SQIVND (reference sequence). J was trimmed by 11 bases and V by 1 base; bases with no gene match: 11. The CDR3 sequence: CASSIGQGVGDKQFF. The CDR3 DNA sequence: TGTGCCAGTAGTATAGGTCAGGGGGTTGGGGATAAGCAGTTCTTC.

This chain joins TRBV6-5 and TRBJ1-5; possible D gene TRBD1, 5 bases. The V gene's germline CDR1 is MNHEY and CDR2 SVGAGI. The CDR3 contains 14 residues. V lost 6 bases, J lost 8 bases, and 17 bases lay in between. CDR3 in amino acids: CASSLQVTLEPQHF. In DNA, the CDR3 is TGTGCCAGCAGCTTACAGGTTACCCTTGAGCCCCAGCATTTT.